One and the same sample provided the 13 T cell receptor beta chains below, sequenced in a study of blood T cell repertoires in COVID-19. TCRdb keeps only in-frame clones here, not all; method: immunoSEQ multiplex PCR. The table lists about 190,000 clones, about 85% of them singletons. The sequenced sample was peripheral blood. These receptors all come from a man between 25 and 39 years old with acute or convalescent COVID-19.

The J gene is TRBJ2-5, the V gene TRBV24-1; D gene ambiguous. Trimming left V 7 bases short and J 7 bases short, with 9 bases between. This CDR3 spans 11 amino acids. Germline V gene data show CDR1 as KGHDR and CDR2 as SFDVKD. The chain's CDR3 is CATSRGVTQYF. The CDR3, as DNA: TGTGCCACCAGCCGAGGCGTGACCCAGTACTTC.

The chain recombines TRBV18 with TRBJ2-7; a possible D gene is TRBD2 (5 bases). Trimming took 3 bases from V and 5 from J, leaving 14 bases between them. This CDR3 has 14 residues. Per the germline V gene, CDR1 is KGHSH and CDR2 is LQKENI. The CDR3 spells CASSPVYGGDEQYF. CDR3 nucleotides: TGTGCCAGCTCACCGGTATACGGAGGCGACGAGCAGTACTTC.

The table lists this clone with a count of one. The chain joins TRBV6-5 to TRBJ2-7; D gene uncertain. V lost 2 bases and J lost 6, with 11 bases in between. The CDR3 has 13 amino acids. Germline CDR1 is MNHEY and CDR2 is SVGAGI. CDR3 sequence reads: CASSYLLSLEQYF. The CDR3 nucleotides read TGTGCCAGCAGTTACCTACTATCCCTCGAGCAGTACTTC.

The rearrangement uses TRBV27 and TRBJ2-3; D perhaps matches TRBD2 (6 bases). Germline-derived CDR1 and CDR2 are MNHEY and SMNVEV (reference sequence). The germline V and J ends were trimmed by 3 bases and 9 bases, with 13 bases remaining between them. CDR3 size: 13 residues. The CDR3 DNA is TGTGCCAGCAGTTTTGAGGGACTTGGGACGCAGTATTTT. It codes for CASSFEGLGTQYF.

The rearrangement uses TRBV6-5 and TRBJ2-7, with 10 bases aligning to TRBD1. The CDR3 length is 15 residues. V was pared by 6 bases and J by 1 base, with 6 bases of the junction left unmatched. The germline V gene encodes CDR1 MNHEY and CDR2 SVGAGI. The CDR3 nucleotides are TGTGCCAGCAGACCGGGGACAGGGGCTTCCTACGAGCAGTACTTC. Its translation is CASRPGTGASYEQYF.

The genes are TRBV10-1 and TRBJ1-1; D unclear. Germline assignment: CDR1 WNHNN and CDR2 SYGVQD (reference sequence). The germline V and J ends were trimmed by 5 bases and 1 base, with 11 bases remaining between them. The CDR3 spans 14 residues. The CDR3 sequence: CASSKKAGNTEAFF. The CDR3 DNA reads TGCGCCAGCAGTAAAAAAGCTGGGAACACTGAAGCTTTCTTT.

The chain links TRBV2 to TRBJ1-3; TRBD1 might be the D (6 bases). The CDR3 totals 17 residues. Trimming took 3 bases from V and 2 from J, leaving 17 bases between them. Germline V gene sequence: CDR1 SNHLY, CDR2 FYNNEI. The CDR3 DNA reads TGTGCCAGCAGTGACCCGGACAGCCGATTTACTGGAAACACCATATATTTT. Its translation: CASSDPDSRFTGNTIYF.

The chain uses TRBV11-2 and TRBJ1-2; the D is unclear. The CDR3 runs 14 residues. V was trimmed by 3 bases and J by 7 bases, leaving 15 bases between them. Per the germline V gene, CDR1 is SGHAT and CDR2 is FQNNGV. As DNA, the CDR3 is TGTGCCAGCAGCTTTACTAAAAGGAACGGTGGCTACACCTTC. It yields the protein CASSFTKRNGGYTF.

The rearrangement links TRBV27 to TRBJ1-1, with TRBD1 identical over 9 bases. The CDR3 runs to 13 residues. V gave up 4 bases and J gave up 7 bases; unmatched junction bases: 4. CDR1 is MNHEY and CDR2 is SMNVEV in the germline V gene (reference sequence). Here the CDR3 reads CASSWTGDSEAFF. In nucleotides, the CDR3 is TGTGCCAGCAGTTGGACAGGGGATAGTGAAGCTTTCTTT.

This chain uses TRBV2 with TRBJ2-3; D might be TRBD1 (6 bases). Germline values: CDR1 SNHLY, CDR2 FYNNEI. There are 17 residues in the CDR3. Trimming removed 8 bases from V and 7 bases from J, with 28 bases in between. The CDR3 loop is CASGVRAGTHQSNTQYF. CDR3 DNA: TGTGCCAGCGGAGTTCGGGCCGGGACACACCAATCTAATACGCAGTATTTT.

The chain's CDR3 is CASSYSQTVTYEQYF. For the CDR3, the DNA is TGTGCCAGCAGTTACTCTCAGACAGTCACCTACGAGCAGTACTTC. The chain carries TRBV6-6 and TRBJ2-7, with a tentative D call TRBD1 (5 bases). CDR3 size: 15 residues. Germline CDR1 MNHNY, CDR2 SVGAGI (reference sequence). The germline V and J ends were trimmed by 0 bases and 2 bases, with 11 bases remaining between them.

The chain couples TRBV27 to TRBJ1-2; 8 positions agree with TRBD1. V gave up 3 bases and J gave up 8 bases; unmatched junction bases: 8. The CDR3 consists of 14 residues. Germline assignment: CDR1 MNHEY and CDR2 SMNVEV (reference sequence). This CDR3 is CASSFYGQGDGYTF. CDR3 coding DNA: TGTGCCAGCAGTTTTTACGGACAGGGCGACGGCTACACCTTC.

This clone appeared once. The chain combines TRBV5-4 with TRBJ2-3; tentatively, D is TRBD2 (5 bases). Germline CDR1 is SGHNT and CDR2 is YYREEE (reference sequence). V lost 2 bases and J lost 5, with 12 bases in between. The CDR3 consists of 14 residues. The chain's CDR3 is CASSLKDGKDTQYF. For the CDR3, the DNA is TGTGCCAGCAGCTTAAAGGACGGGAAAGATACGCAGTATTTT. Full variable domain (remainder filled in from reference TRBV5-4 and TRBJ2-3): ETGVTQSPTHLIKTRGQQVTLRCSSQSGHNTVSWYQQALGQGPQFIFQYYREEENGRGNFPPRFSGLQFPNYSSELNVNALELDDSALYLCASSLKDGKDTQYFGPGTRLTVL.